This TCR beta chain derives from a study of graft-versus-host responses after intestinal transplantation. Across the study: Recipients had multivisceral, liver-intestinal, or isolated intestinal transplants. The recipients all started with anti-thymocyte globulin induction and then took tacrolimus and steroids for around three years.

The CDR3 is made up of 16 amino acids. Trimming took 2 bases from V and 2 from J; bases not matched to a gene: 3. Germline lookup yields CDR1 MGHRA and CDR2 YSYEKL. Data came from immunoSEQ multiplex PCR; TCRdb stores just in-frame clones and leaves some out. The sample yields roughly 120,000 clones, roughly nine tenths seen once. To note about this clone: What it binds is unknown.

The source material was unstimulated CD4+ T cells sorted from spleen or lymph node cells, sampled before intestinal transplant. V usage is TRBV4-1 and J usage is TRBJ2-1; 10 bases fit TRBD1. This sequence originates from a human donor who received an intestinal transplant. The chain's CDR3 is CASSQPGTGAYNEQFF. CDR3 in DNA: TGCGCCAGCAGCCAACCCGGGACAGGGGCCTACAATGAGCAGTTCTTC.